Below, 2 T cell receptor beta chains from the same sample are listed, as sequenced in a study of cytomegalovirus exposure and HLA in healthy donors. It was with 60 Vbeta and 13 Jbeta primers that the PCR ran. Measured with immunoSEQ multiplex PCR; TCRdb has only the in-frame clones, and not every one. The sample includes about 160,000 clones, roughly 70% of them seen just once. Sequencing was performed on PBMCs. Receptors originate from a woman aged 50 to 60 in good health and CMV-seropositive.

The chain couples TRBV5-4 to TRBJ2-5, with 7 bases fitting TRBD2. CDR1 and CDR2 (germline): SGHNT, YYREEE (reference sequence). This CDR3 has 16 residues. The ends lost 0 bases at V and 0 bases at J; junction bases unmatched: 5. This CDR3 is CASSLGGGGNQETQYF. Here the CDR3 DNA reads TGTGCCAGCAGCTTGGGGGGGGGAGGGAACCAAGAGACCCAGTACTTC.

V gene TRBV5-4 combines with J gene TRBJ2-5, with 10 bases matching TRBD1. The CDR3 covers 13 residues. The junction had 1 base not matched to a gene; V was cut back by 4 bases and J by 4 bases. Germline CDR1 reads SGHNT; CDR2 reads YYREEE (reference sequence). This CDR3 reads CASSRDRGETQYF. The CDR3 DNA reads TGTGCCAGCAGCAGGGACAGGGGAGAGACCCAGTACTTC.